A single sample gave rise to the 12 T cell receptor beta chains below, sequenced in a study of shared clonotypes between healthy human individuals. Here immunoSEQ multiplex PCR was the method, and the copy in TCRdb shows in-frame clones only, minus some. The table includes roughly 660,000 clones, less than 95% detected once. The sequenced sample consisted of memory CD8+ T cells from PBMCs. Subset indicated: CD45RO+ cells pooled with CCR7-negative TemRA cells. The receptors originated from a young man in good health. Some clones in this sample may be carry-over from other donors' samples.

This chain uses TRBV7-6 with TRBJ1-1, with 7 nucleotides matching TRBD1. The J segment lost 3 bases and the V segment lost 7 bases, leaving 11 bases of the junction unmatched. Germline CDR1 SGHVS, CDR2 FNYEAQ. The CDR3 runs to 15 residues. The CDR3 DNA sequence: TGTGCCAGCACCCCAGGGGGGGGTAGCCACACTGAAGCTTTCTTT. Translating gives CASTPGGGSHTEAFF.

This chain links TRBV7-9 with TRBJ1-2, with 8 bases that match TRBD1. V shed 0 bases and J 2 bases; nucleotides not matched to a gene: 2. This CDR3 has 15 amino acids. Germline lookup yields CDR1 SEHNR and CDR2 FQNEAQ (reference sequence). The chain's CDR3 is CASSLANRGNYGYTF. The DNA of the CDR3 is TGTGCCAGCAGCTTAGCGAACAGGGGGAACTATGGCTACACCTTC. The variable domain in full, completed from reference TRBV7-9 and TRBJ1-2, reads DTGVSQNPRHKITKRGQNVTFRCDPISEHNRLYWYRQTLGQGPEFLTYFQNEAQLEKSRLLSDRFSAERPKGSFSTLEIQRTEQGDSAMYLCASSLANRGNYGYTFGSGTRLTVV.

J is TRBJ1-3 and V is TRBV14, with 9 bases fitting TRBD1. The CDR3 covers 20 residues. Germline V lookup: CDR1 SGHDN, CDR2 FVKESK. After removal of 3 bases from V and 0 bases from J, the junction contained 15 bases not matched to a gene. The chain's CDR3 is CASSQGADRGIFFSGNTIYF. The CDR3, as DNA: TGTGCCAGCAGCCAGGGAGCGGACAGGGGAATCTTCTTCTCTGGAAACACCATATATTTT.

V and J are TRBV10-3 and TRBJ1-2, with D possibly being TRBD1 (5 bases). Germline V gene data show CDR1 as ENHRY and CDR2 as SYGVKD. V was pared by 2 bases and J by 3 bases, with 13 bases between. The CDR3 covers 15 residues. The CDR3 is CAISENSRDHYGYTF. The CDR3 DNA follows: TGTGCCATCAGTGAGAATTCCAGGGATCACTATGGCTACACCTTC.

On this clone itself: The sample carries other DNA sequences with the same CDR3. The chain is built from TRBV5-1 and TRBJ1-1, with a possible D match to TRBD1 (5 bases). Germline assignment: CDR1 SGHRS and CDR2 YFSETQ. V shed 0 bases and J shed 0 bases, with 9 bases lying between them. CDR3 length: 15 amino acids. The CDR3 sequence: CASSLATGVNTEAFF. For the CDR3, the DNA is TGCGCCAGCAGCTTGGCGACGGGGGTGAACACTGAAGCTTTCTTT.

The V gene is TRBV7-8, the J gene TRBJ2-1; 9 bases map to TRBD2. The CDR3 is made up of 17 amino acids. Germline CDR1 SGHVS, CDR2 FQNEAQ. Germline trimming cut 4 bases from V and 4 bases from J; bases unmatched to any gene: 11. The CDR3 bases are TGTGCCAGCAGCTCAATCGGGGCGGCGGGAGGGTACAATGAGCAGTTCTTC. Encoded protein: CASSSIGAAGGYNEQFF.

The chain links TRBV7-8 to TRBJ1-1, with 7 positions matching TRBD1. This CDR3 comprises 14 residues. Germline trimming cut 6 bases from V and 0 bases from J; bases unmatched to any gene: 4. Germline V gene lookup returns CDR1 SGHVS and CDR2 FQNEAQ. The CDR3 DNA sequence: TGTGCCAGCAGTCCAACAGGGGTGAACACTGAAGCTTTCTTT. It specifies CASSPTGVNTEAFF.

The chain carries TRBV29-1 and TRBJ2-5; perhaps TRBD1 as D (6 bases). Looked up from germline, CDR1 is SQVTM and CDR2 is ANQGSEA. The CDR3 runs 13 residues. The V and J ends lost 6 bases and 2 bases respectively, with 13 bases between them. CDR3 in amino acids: CSVAPGEQETQYF. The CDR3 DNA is TGCAGCGTAGCCCCAGGGGAACAAGAGACCCAGTACTTC.

The CDR3, as DNA: TGTGCCAGCACCCTGTTAACTGGGAGGAATGAGCAGTTCTTC. Protein sequence: CASTLLTGRNEQFF. V usage is TRBV7-2 and J usage is TRBJ2-1; D may be TRBD2 (6 bases). Trimming stripped 7 bases from V and 7 bases from J, with 17 bases between. Germline CDR1 is SGHTA and CDR2 is FQGNSA. The CDR3 runs 14 residues.

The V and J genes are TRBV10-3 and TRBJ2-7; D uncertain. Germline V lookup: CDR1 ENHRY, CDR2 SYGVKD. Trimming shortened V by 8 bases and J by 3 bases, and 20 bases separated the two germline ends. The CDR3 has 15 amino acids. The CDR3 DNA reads TGTGCCATCGGTTATGGTGGGTCGGATCGCTACGAGCAGTACTTC. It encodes CAIGYGGSDRYEQYF.

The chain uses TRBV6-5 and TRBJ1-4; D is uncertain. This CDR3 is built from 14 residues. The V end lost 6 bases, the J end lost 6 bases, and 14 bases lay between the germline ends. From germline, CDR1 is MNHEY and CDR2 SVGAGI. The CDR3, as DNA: TGTGCCAGCAGCTACAGTGGGTACGATGAAAAACTGTTTTTT. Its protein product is CASSYSGYDEKLFF.

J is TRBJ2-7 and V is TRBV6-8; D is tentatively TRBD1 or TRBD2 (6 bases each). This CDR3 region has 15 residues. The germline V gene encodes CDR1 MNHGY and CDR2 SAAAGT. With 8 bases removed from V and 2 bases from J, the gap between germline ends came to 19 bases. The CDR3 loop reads CASGPRRRGTYEQYF. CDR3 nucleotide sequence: TGTGCCAGCGGCCCCCGTAGGAGGGGGACCTACGAGCAGTACTTC.